Listed below are T cell receptor beta chains from one sample, sequenced in a study of blood T cell repertoires in COVID-19. Sequenced by immunoSEQ multiplex PCR; TCRdb stores in-frame clones only, minus some. The sample lists tens of thousands of clones; about 85% were seen once. The sample comprised peripheral blood. These receptors came from a man older than 75 with acute or convalescent COVID-19. CDR3s leave out the opening cysteine and the closing phenylalanine or tryptophan. Size is stated for part of the rows, as once, few or many counts, or as a class when the clone is expanded.

v_gene: TRBV5-1
abundance: NA
len: 13
j_gene: TRBJ2-1
CDR3aa: ASSLVPGAYNEQF

v_gene: TRBV7-6
abundance: once
len: 16
j_gene: TRBJ2-3
CDR3aa: ASSLLFPTSGIPDTQY

v_gene: TRBV7-9
abundance: NA
len: 13
j_gene: TRBJ1-2
CDR3aa: ASSLAFEGAEGYT

v_gene: TRBV28
abundance: NA
len: 13
j_gene: TRBJ2-2
CDR3aa: ASSGLAGSTGELF

v_gene: TRBV28
abundance: NA
len: 13
j_gene: TRBJ1-4
CDR3aa: ASSPPGQRTEKLF

v_gene: TRBV5-6
abundance: NA
len: 14
j_gene: TRBJ1-1
CDR3aa: ASSSTGQGGITEAF

v_gene: TRBV19
abundance: NA
len: 12
j_gene: TRBJ1-5
CDR3aa: ASSSTGRGQPQH

v_gene: TRBV19
abundance: NA
len: 11
j_gene: TRBJ2-5
CDR3aa: ASSPTGTETQY

v_gene: TRBV4-1
abundance: few
len: 13
j_gene: TRBJ1-1
CDR3aa: ASSRRTGDNTEAF

v_gene: TRBV30
abundance: once
len: 13
j_gene: TRBJ2-7
CDR3aa: AWSGRDRVFYEQY

v_gene: TRBV7-9
abundance: NA
len: 15
j_gene: TRBJ2-5
CDR3aa: ASSPTGGSNLQETQY

v_gene: TRBV28
abundance: NA
len: 10
j_gene: TRBJ2-7
CDR3aa: AIQTGMHEQY

v_gene: TRBV9
abundance: NA
len: 10
j_gene: TRBJ2-7
CDR3aa: ASSGGQGKQY

v_gene: TRBV27
abundance: NA
len: 11
j_gene: TRBJ2-5
CDR3aa: ASSRYGGETQY

v_gene: TRBV5-1
abundance: NA
len: 11
j_gene: TRBJ2-5
CDR3aa: ASSSGIRETQY

v_gene: TRBV5-1
abundance: NA
len: 13
j_gene: TRBJ2-3
CDR3aa: ASSHRDRSTDTQY

v_gene: TRBV7-2
abundance: NA
len: 11
j_gene: TRBJ1-3
CDR3aa: ASSSGGGNTIY

v_gene: TRBV5-1
abundance: once
len: 13
j_gene: TRBJ2-2
CDR3aa: ASSLVTGNTGELF

v_gene: TRBV5-4
abundance: NA
len: 13
j_gene: TRBJ2-1
CDR3aa: ASSEGTSGHNEQF

v_gene: TRBV11-2
abundance: NA
len: 11
j_gene: TRBJ2-7
CDR3aa: ASSSTGPYEQY

v_gene: TRBV24-1
abundance: NA
len: 12
j_gene: TRBJ2-2
CDR3aa: ATSETGDTGELF

v_gene: TRBV27
abundance: NA
len: 12
j_gene: TRBJ1-4
CDR3aa: ASSFGQGKEKLF

v_gene: TRBV5-4
abundance: NA
len: 15
j_gene: TRBJ2-3
CDR3aa: ASSLAGLAGAGDTQY

v_gene: TRBV20-1
abundance: once
len: 11
j_gene: TRBJ1-6
CDR3aa: SASNRVDSPLH

v_gene: TRBV25-1
abundance: NA
len: 12
j_gene: TRBJ1-4
CDR3aa: ASSRGLGGEKLF

v_gene: TRBV18
abundance: once
len: 15
j_gene: TRBJ1-3
CDR3aa: ASSPYSGTVGGNTIY

v_gene: TRBV4-2
abundance: NA
len: 12
j_gene: TRBJ2-3
CDR3aa: ASSQGTGSDTQY

v_gene: TRBV15
abundance: once
len: 12
j_gene: TRBJ2-2
CDR3aa: ATSRAGETGELF